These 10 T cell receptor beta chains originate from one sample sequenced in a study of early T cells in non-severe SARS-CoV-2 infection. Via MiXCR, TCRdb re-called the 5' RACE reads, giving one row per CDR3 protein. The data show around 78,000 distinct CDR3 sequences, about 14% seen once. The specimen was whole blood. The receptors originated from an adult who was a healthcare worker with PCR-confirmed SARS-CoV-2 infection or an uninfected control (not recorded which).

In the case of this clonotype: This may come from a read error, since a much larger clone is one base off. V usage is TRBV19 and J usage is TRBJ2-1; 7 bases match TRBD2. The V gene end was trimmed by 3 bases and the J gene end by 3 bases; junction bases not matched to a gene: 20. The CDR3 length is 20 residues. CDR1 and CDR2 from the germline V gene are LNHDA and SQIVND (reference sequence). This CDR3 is CASSINLGYVTSLFYNEQFF. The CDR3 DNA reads TGTGCCAGTAGTATTAACCTCGGTTACGTGACTAGCTTGTTCTACAATGAGCAGTTCTTC.

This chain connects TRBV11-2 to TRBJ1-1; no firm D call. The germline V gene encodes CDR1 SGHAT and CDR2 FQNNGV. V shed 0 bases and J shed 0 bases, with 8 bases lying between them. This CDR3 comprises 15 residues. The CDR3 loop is CASSLDSSMNTEAFF. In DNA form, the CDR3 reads TGTGCCAGCAGCTTAGATAGTAGTATGAACACTGAAGCTTTCTTT.

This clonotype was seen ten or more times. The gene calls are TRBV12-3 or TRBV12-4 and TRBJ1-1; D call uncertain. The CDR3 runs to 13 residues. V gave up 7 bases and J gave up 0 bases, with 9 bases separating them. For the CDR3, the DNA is TGTGCCAGCACAGTTTTTATGAACACTGAAGCTTTCTTT. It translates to CASTVFMNTEAFF.

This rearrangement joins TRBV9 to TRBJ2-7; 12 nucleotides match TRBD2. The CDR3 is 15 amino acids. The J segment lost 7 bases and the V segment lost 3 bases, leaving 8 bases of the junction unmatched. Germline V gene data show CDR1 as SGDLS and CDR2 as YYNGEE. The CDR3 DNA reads TGTGCCAGCAGCGACGGACTAGCGGGGCCCTGGGAGCAGTACTTC. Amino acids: CASSDGLAGPWEQYF.

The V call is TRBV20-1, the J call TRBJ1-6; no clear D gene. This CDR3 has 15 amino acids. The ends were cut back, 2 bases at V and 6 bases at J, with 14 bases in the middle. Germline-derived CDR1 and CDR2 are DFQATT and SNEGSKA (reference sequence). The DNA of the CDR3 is TGCAGTGCTAGATCAGAGCGCAGAACTAATTCACCCCTCCACTTT. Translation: CSARSERRTNSPLHF.

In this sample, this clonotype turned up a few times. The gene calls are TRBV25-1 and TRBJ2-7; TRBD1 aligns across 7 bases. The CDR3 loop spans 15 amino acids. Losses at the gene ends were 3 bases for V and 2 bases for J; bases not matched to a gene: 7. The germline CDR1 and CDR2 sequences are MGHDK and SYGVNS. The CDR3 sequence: CASSEGDRAPYEQYF. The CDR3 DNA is TGTGCCAGCAGTGAGGGTGACAGGGCCCCCTACGAGCAGTACTTC.

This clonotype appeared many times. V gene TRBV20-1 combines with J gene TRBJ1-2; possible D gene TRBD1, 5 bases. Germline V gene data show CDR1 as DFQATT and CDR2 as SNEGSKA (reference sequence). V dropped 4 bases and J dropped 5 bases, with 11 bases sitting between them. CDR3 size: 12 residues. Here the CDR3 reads CSATGTAYGYTF. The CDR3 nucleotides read TGCAGTGCTACCGGGACGGCTTATGGCTACACCTTC.

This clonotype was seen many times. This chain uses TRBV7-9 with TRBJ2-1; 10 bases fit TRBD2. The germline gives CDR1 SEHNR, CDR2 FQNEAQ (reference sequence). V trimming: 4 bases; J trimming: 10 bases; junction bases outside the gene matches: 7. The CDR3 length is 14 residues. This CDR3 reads CASSSGLAEDEQFF. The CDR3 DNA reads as TGTGCCAGCAGCTCCGGACTAGCGGAGGACGAGCAGTTCTTC.

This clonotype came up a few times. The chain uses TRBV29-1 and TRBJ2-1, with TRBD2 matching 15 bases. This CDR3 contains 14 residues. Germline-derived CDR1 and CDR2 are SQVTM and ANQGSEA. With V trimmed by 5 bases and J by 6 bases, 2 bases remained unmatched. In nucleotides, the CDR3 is TGCAGCGTTCGGACTAGCGGGGGGGCCAATGAGCAGTTCTTC. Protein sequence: CSVRTSGGANEQFF.

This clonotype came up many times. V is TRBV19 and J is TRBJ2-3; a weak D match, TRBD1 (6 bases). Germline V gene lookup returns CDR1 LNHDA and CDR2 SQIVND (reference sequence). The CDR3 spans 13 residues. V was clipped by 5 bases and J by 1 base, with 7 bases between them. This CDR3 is CASSYRGTDTQYF. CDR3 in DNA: TGTGCCAGTAGTTACAGGGGCACAGATACGCAGTATTTT.